The clone carrying this T cell receptor (beta chain) was seen repeatedly, ten times or more. The target antigen is unknown. Germline V CDR1 and CDR2: SGHTA, FQGNSA. Trimming stripped 3 bases from V and 1 base from J, with 11 bases between. The CDR3 spans 15 residues. The data originate from a study of T-cell reconstitution after alpha-beta-depleted transplantation in children. Overall study findings and caveats: The main origin of T-cell counts and diversity one year after transplant was newly produced T cells.

For TCRbeta, the library was prepared with unique molecular identifiers. MiXCR, applied by TCRdb to the PCR reads, yields one record per CDR3 protein. This table has about 580,000 distinct CDR3 sequences, 23% appearing once. Source: PBMCs, mostly from graft donor cells, taken 360 days after TCRalphabeta/CD19-depleted stem cell transplant. The clonotype originates from a boy in the first two years of life who had a stem cell transplant for acute myeloid leukemia, so the T cells may come from the graft donor. The chain carries TRBV7-2 and TRBJ2-3; possibly TRBD2 for D (5 bases). CDR3 in amino acids: CASSLSAGGTDTQYF. The CDR3 region has the DNA TGTGCCAGCAGCTTGTCTGCCGGGGGCACAGATACGCAGTATTTT.